These 27 T cell receptor beta chains came from one sample sequenced in a study of blood T cells in healthy people across ages. Alongside a J-beta primer mix, a sample-barcoded 5' primer served in a second PCR lasting about 6 to 11 cycles. TCRdb reprocessed the 5' RACE reads via MiXCR and lists one record per CDR3 protein. The data show 500,000 to 650,000 distinct CDR3 sequences, around a quarter seen once. These data were also filed under a second study, of T cells of mothers and their children.

Material: blood. These receptors came from a boy younger than 10 in good health.

The chain recombines TRBV19 with TRBJ2-1, with 8 nucleotides matching TRBD2. This CDR3 is built from 16 residues. V gave up 0 bases and J gave up 8 bases; unmatched junction bases: 9. Germline assignment: CDR1 LNHDA and CDR2 SQIVND (reference sequence). The CDR3 reads CASSIEAGLGGDEQFF. CDR3 DNA sequence: TGTGCCAGTAGTATAGAGGCGGGACTAGGAGGGGATGAGCAGTTCTTC.

This clonotype was observed once. The genes are TRBV5-5 and TRBJ2-2; 7 bases agree with TRBD2. J was trimmed by 5 bases and V by 4 bases; bases with no gene match: 11. The germline CDR1 and CDR2 sequences are SGHKS and YYEKEE (reference sequence). The CDR3 runs 16 residues. The CDR3 loop reads CASSHVAGVGTGELFF. CDR3 in DNA: TGTGCCAGCAGCCATGTGGCGGGAGTAGGTACCGGGGAGCTGTTTTTT.

V gene TRBV29-1 combines with J gene TRBJ2-5; D is undetermined. The DNA end is a closer match to TRBJ2-1, so the J assignment may be wrong. This CDR3 is built from 13 residues. Germline V gene lookup returns CDR1 SQVTM and CDR2 ANQGSEA. CDR3 protein: CSVEVYQENEQFF. CDR3 nucleotides: TGCAGCGTTGAAGTATATCAGGAAAATGAGCAGTTCTTC.

This clonotype was observed a handful of times. The chain uses TRBV7-6 and TRBJ2-5; 7 nucleotides agree with TRBD2. The closer fit of TRBJ2-1 to the DNA end suggests the J call may be wrong. CDR1 and CDR2 (germline): SGHVS, FNYEAQ. The CDR3 covers 15 residues. For the CDR3, the DNA is TGTGCCAGCAGCCCCGGGAGCGGGGCTAACAATGAGCAGTTCTTC. This encodes CASSPGSGANNEQFF.

V usage is TRBV11-2 and J usage is TRBJ2-7; 13 nucleotides agree with TRBD2. CDR1 SGHAT and CDR2 FQNNGV come from the germline V gene. The CDR3 sequence is 20 residues long. The V gene end was trimmed by 1 base and the J gene end by 0 bases; junction bases not matched to a gene: 12. The CDR3 region has the DNA TGTGCCAGCAGCTTAGGGGGACTAGCGGGAAATAGAGGGGTCTCCTACGAGCAGTACTTC. It encodes CASSLGGLAGNRGVSYEQYF.

The sample holds a few counts of this clonotype. This chain uses TRBV11-2 with TRBJ2-7; TRBD1 matches 7 bases. CDR1 and CDR2 from the germline V gene are SGHAT and FQNNGV. The CDR3 sequence is 16 residues long. V lost 5 bases to trimming and J lost 0 bases; unmatched junction nucleotides: 10. The CDR3, as DNA: TGTGCCAGCAGCCCCAACAGGGGCCTAAGCTCCTACGAGCAGTACTTC. The encoded protein is CASSPNRGLSSYEQYF.

The chain combines TRBV5-1 with TRBJ1-2; D call uncertain. V was clipped by 4 bases and J by 3 bases, with 10 bases between them. Per the germline V gene, CDR1 is SGHRS and CDR2 is YFSETQ. This CDR3 comprises 13 residues. CDR3 protein: CASSQDGDYGYTF. CDR3 sequence (DNA): TGCGCCAGCAGCCAAGACGGTGACTATGGCTACACCTTC.

This clonotype was observed a few times. This chain connects TRBV29-1 to TRBJ2-1, with TRBD2 matching over 14 bases. The CDR3 runs 18 residues. With 1 base clipped from V and 9 bases from J, the junction kept 14 bases outside the gene matches. Germline CDR1 is SQVTM and CDR2 is ANQGSEA. The CDR3 is CSVEGGQGTSGSQVEQFF. For the CDR3, the DNA is TGCAGCGTTGAAGGGGGACAGGGGACTAGCGGGAGCCAGGTTGAGCAGTTCTTC.

This clonotype was recorded a few times. The chain couples TRBV6-5 to TRBJ2-5, with a tentative D call TRBD1 (5 bases). Trimming shortened V by 0 bases and J by 5 bases, and 10 bases separated the two germline ends. CDR3 length: 14 amino acids. The germline gives CDR1 MNHEY, CDR2 SVGAGI. The CDR3 DNA reads as TGTGCCAGCAGTTACTCGTCCAGGGTGGAGACCCAGTACTTC. Translating gives CASSYSSRVETQYF.

This clonotype was observed a few times. This chain links TRBV6-6 with TRBJ2-5; 12 bases align to TRBD2. From germline, CDR1 is MNHNY and CDR2 SVGAGI (reference sequence). This CDR3 spans 17 amino acids. V was pared by 2 bases and J by 2 bases, with 6 bases of the junction left unmatched. The CDR3 here is CASSYAGLAGVQETQYF. The CDR3 region has the DNA TGTGCCAGCAGTTACGCGGGACTAGCGGGTGTTCAAGAGACCCAGTACTTC.

About this clonotype: The junction departs from the called germline gene at one end, perhaps through a read error. CDR3 coding DNA: TGTGCCATCTCGGACGGGACTGAAGTTTTCTTT. Protein sequence: CAISDGTEVFF. The chain recombines TRBV10-3 with TRBJ1-1, with D possibly matching TRBD1 (5 bases). There are 11 residues in the CDR3. CDR1 ENHRY and CDR2 SYGVKD come from the germline V gene.

The table lists this clonotype with many counts. The chain employs TRBV12-3 or TRBV12-4 and TRBJ2-5; D is perhaps TRBD2 (6 bases). Trimming took off 6 bases at V and 5 bases at J, with 13 bases between the two ends. The CDR3 totals 13 residues. The CDR3 protein is CASSRGLGETQYF. In DNA form, the CDR3 reads TGTGCCAGCAGCCGGGGACTGGGGGAGACCCAGTACTTC.

This clonotype was detected only a few times. The chain joins TRBV7-6 to TRBJ2-7; no clear D gene. V was shortened by 5 bases and J by 3 bases, with 11 bases between the two germline ends. Per germline, CDR1 SGHVS and CDR2 FNYEAQ. CDR3 length equals 13 residues. The chain's CDR3 is CASSPPESYEQYF. The CDR3 DNA follows: TGTGCCAGCAGCCCTCCCGAGAGCTACGAGCAGTACTTC. Combining the CDR3 with reference TRBV7-6 and TRBJ2-7 gives the whole variable domain GAGVSQSPRYKVTKRGQDVALRCDPISGHVSLYWYRQALGQGPEFLTYFNYEAQQDKSGLPNDRFSAERPEGSISTLTIQRTEQRDSAMYRCASSPPESYEQYFGPGTRLTVT.

This clonotype was observed many times. This chain links TRBV7-9 with TRBJ1-1, with D hard to call. The CDR3 consists of 14 residues. Trimming took off 2 bases at V and 4 bases at J, with 11 bases between the two ends. Germline V gene lookup returns CDR1 SEHNR and CDR2 FQNEAQ (reference sequence). The CDR3 nucleotides are TGTGCCAGCAGCTTAAACGGTCGAACCACTGAAGCTTTCTTT. It encodes CASSLNGRTTEAFF.

The sample holds a few counts of this clonotype. The chain recombines TRBV7-9 with TRBJ2-7, with D unclear. The CDR3 runs 15 residues. V gave up 1 base and J gave up 6 bases, with 16 bases separating them. The germline V gene encodes CDR1 SEHNR and CDR2 FQNEAQ (reference sequence). The CDR3 spells CASSLDPVPSGEQYF. The CDR3 DNA sequence: TGTGCCAGCAGCTTAGATCCCGTACCCTCCGGCGAGCAGTACTTC.

Points on this clonotype: One end of the junction varies from germline; a read error may be responsible. The genes are TRBV19 and TRBJ1-1; D call uncertain. The CDR3 contains 13 residues. CDR1 is LNHDA and CDR2 is SQIVND in the germline V gene (reference sequence). As DNA, the CDR3 is TGTGCCAGTAGTATGAGTGTGAACACTGAAACTTTCTTT. Translating it yields CASSMSVNTETFF.

In this sample, this clonotype turned up a few times. The V call is TRBV2, the J call TRBJ1-4; D gene ambiguous. Germline V gives CDR1 SNHLY, CDR2 FYNNEI. The V and J ends lost 4 bases and 0 bases respectively, with 15 bases between them. This CDR3 comprises 17 residues. The chain's CDR3 is CASSAEKGEATNEKLFF. Written as DNA, the CDR3 is TGTGCCAGCAGTGCGGAGAAGGGAGAGGCAACTAATGAAAAACTGTTTTTT.

This clonotype has only a few counts. The rearrangement uses TRBV6-2 or TRBV6-3 and TRBJ2-7, with 10 bases fitting TRBD1. There are 14 residues in the CDR3. Germline V lookup: CDR1 MNHEY, CDR2 SVGEGT. The V gene end was trimmed by 9 bases and the J gene end by 0 bases; junction bases not matched to a gene: 5. The CDR3: CASAGTGDSYEQYF. The CDR3 coding sequence is TGTGCCAGTGCCGGGACAGGGGACTCCTACGAGCAGTACTTC.

The chain carries TRBV12-5 and TRBJ2-2; D unresolved. The CDR3 covers 18 residues. Trimming stripped 5 bases from V and 3 bases from J, with 22 bases between. Germline loops: CDR1 LGHNT, CDR2 FRNRAP. The DNA of the CDR3 is TGTGCTAGTGGTATGTCAACAAGTCCCCGGTGGGACACCGGGGAGCTGTTTTTT. This codes for CASGMSTSPRWDTGELFF.

The chain recombines TRBV7-2 with TRBJ2-5; D possibly corresponds to TRBD2 (6 bases). The germline gives CDR1 SGHTA, CDR2 FQGNSA. The CDR3 runs 16 residues. V dropped 6 bases and J dropped 4 bases, with 21 bases sitting between them. CDR3: CASSGPRDRGSETQYF. DNA for the CDR3: TGTGCCAGCAGTGGGCCTCGGGACCGGGGGTCAGAGACCCAGTACTTC.

The chain carries TRBV7-2 and TRBJ1-1; TRBD1 is a possible D gene (5 bases). Trimming shortened V by 5 bases and J by 6 bases, and 13 bases separated the two germline ends. The CDR3 length is 13 residues. Germline assignment: CDR1 SGHTA and CDR2 FQGNSA. This CDR3 is CASSQRGYSEAFF. The CDR3 DNA reads TGTGCCAGCAGCCAACGGGGGTACTCTGAAGCTTTCTTT.

The sample holds a few counts of this clonotype. The V gene is TRBV27, the J gene TRBJ2-3; D gene ambiguous. Per the germline V gene, CDR1 is MNHEY and CDR2 is SMNVEV (reference sequence). This CDR3 contains 13 residues. Trimming took 7 bases from V and 0 from J, leaving 8 bases between them. Here the CDR3 reads CASKRASTDTQYF. CDR3 coding DNA: TGTGCCAGCAAACGGGCTAGCACAGATACGCAGTATTTT.

This clonotype was seen once. The chain employs TRBV11-2 and TRBJ2-1, with TRBD2 matching 10 bases. CDR1 is SGHAT, CDR2 FQNNGV, per germline. J gave up 9 bases and V 5 bases, and 7 bases lay outside the gene matches. The CDR3 has 14 residues. CDR3: CASSRAGGPGEQFF. CDR3 nucleotide sequence: TGTGCCAGCAGCCGAGCGGGAGGGCCTGGTGAGCAGTTCTTC.

The chain has TRBV7-2 and TRBJ2-7; 9 bases are shared with TRBD2. The J segment lost 6 bases and the V segment lost 3 bases, leaving 9 bases of the junction unmatched. The CDR3 runs 15 residues. The V gene's germline CDR1 is SGHTA and CDR2 FQGNSA. CDR3 region: CASSLGFSGGIEQYF. As DNA, the CDR3 is TGTGCCAGCAGCTTGGGATTTAGCGGGGGCATCGAGCAGTACTTC.

Remarks on this clonotype: One end of the junction does not line up with germline, which may come from a read error. The chain uses TRBV3-1 and TRBJ2-1, with TRBD1 identical over 7 bases. Looked up from germline, CDR1 is LGHDT and CDR2 is YNNKEL (reference sequence). CDR3 length equals 14 residues. In DNA, the CDR3 is TGTGCCAGCAGCCGACAGGGCTCCTTCAATGAGCAGTTCTTC. Its translation: CASSRQGSFNEQFF.

The V call is TRBV5-6, the J call TRBJ1-2; weak D call: TRBD1 (6 bases). Germline assignment: CDR1 SGHDT and CDR2 YYEEEE. The ends were cut back, 3 bases at V and 0 bases at J, with 15 bases in the middle. This CDR3 is built from 16 residues. Here the CDR3 reads CASSSALWTANYGYTF. CDR3 sequence (DNA): TGTGCCAGCAGCTCGGCTTTGTGGACAGCTAACTATGGCTACACCTTC.

This clonotype turned up a few times. This rearrangement joins TRBV2 to TRBJ2-5, with D unresolved. Gene TRBJ2-7 matches the end of the DNA better, so the J call may be wrong. The V gene's germline CDR1 is SNHLY and CDR2 FYNNEI. This CDR3 is built from 14 residues. This chain's CDR3 is CASSARTGRNEQYF. The CDR3 nucleotides are TGTGCCAGCAGCGCAAGGACGGGCAGAAACGAGCAGTACTTC.